This entry lists 10 T cell receptor beta chains sequenced from one sample in a study of blood T cells in healthy people across ages. Using a J-beta primer mix together with a sample-barcoded 5' primer, a second PCR was run for about 6 to 11 cycles. TCRdb re-derived calls from the 5' RACE reads in MiXCR, one entry per CDR3 protein. The table has about 670,000 distinct CDR3 sequences, roughly 41% seen once. The sample taken for sequencing was blood. These receptors were taken from a man of 80 years or more in good health.

The chain has TRBV6-6 and TRBJ2-1, with 9 bases that match TRBD2. The CDR3 runs 15 residues. Trimming at V came to 5 bases and at J to 7 bases, leaving 9 bases not matched to a gene. CDR1 and CDR2 (germline): MNHNY, SVGAGI (reference sequence). Here the CDR3 reads CASSVAGGPGNEQFF. The CDR3 DNA follows: TGTGCCAGCAGTGTGGCGGGGGGGCCTGGGAATGAGCAGTTCTTC.

This clonotype has a handful of counts. The chain combines TRBV6-6 with TRBJ1-2, with 7 nucleotides matching TRBD1. The germline CDR1 and CDR2 sequences are MNHNY and SVGAGI (reference sequence). CDR3 size: 15 residues. With 7 bases clipped from V and 7 bases from J, the junction kept 15 bases outside the gene matches. CDR3 in amino acids: CASTGGQGGRRGYTF. As DNA, the CDR3 is TGTGCCAGCACAGGGGGGCAGGGGGGACGGCGTGGCTACACCTTC.

The chain joins TRBV7-9 to TRBJ1-4; no clear D gene. With 8 bases removed from V and 4 bases from J, the gap between germline ends came to 11 bases. CDR1 and CDR2 from the germline V gene are SEHNR and FQNEAQ (reference sequence). The CDR3 is made up of 13 amino acids. In nucleotides, the CDR3 is TGTGCCAGCGGACCGACGGTTAATGAAAAACTGTTTTTT. This encodes CASGPTVNEKLFF.

CDR3 residues: CASSSNQGIAYNEQFF. The CDR3 nucleotides are TGTGCCAGCAGCTCGAACCAGGGGATTGCCTACAATGAGCAGTTCTTC. This chain links TRBV5-5 with TRBJ2-1, with D tentatively TRBD1 (6 bases). The V and J ends lost 3 bases and 2 bases respectively, with 15 bases between them. The CDR3 runs 16 residues. The germline V gene encodes CDR1 SGHKS and CDR2 YYEKEE (reference sequence).

This clonotype was observed a few times. The chain links TRBV10-2 to TRBJ1-2; the D is unclear. Germline values: CDR1 WSHSY, CDR2 SAAADI. This CDR3 spans 14 amino acids. V lost 4 bases, J lost 8 bases, and 17 bases lay in between. CDR3 coding DNA: TGCGCCAGCAGTGGAGCCACCTCCTCGGGGGGCTACACCTTC. Translation gives CASSGATSSGGYTF.

V usage is TRBV3-1 and J usage is TRBJ2-3; perhaps TRBD1 as D (5 bases). Trimming took 1 base from V and 1 from J, leaving 12 bases between them. Germline V gives CDR1 LGHDT, CDR2 YNNKEL (reference sequence). The CDR3 totals 16 residues. DNA for the CDR3: TGTGCCAGCAGCCAAGTAAGGGGCGAGGGCACAGATACGCAGTATTTT. Protein product: CASSQVRGEGTDTQYF.

As concerns this clonotype: Sequence at one end of the junction differs from germline and may be a read error. The chain is built from TRBV13 and TRBJ2-7, with D hard to call. The closer fit of TRBJ2-5 to the DNA end suggests the J call may be wrong. The CDR3 is 13 amino acids. Germline CDR1 is PRHDT and CDR2 is FYEKMQ (reference sequence). The CDR3 reads CASGLASLGTQYF. CDR3 bases: TGTGCCAGCGGCTTGGCCTCGTTGGGGACCCAGTACTTC.

This rearrangement joins TRBV9 to TRBJ2-1; possibly TRBD2 for D (5 bases). The CDR3 is 15 amino acids. V shed 3 bases and J shed 4 bases, with 14 bases lying between them. Germline-derived CDR1 and CDR2 are SGDLS and YYNGEE. As DNA, the CDR3 is TGTGCCAGCAGCGCTACCCAGCGGAGTTACAATGAGCAGTTCTTC. Translating it yields CASSATQRSYNEQFF.

The sample holds many counts of this clonotype. The CDR3 protein is CASSFGGDSYEQYF. CDR3 bases: TGTGCCAGCAGCTTTGGGGGAGACTCCTACGAGCAGTACTTC. This chain joins TRBV11-1 and TRBJ2-7; D is possibly TRBD1 or TRBD2 (5 bases each). The V gene lost 3 bases and the J gene lost 0 bases, with 9 bases spanning the gap. This CDR3 spans 14 amino acids. Germline V gives CDR1 SGHAT, CDR2 FQDESV (reference sequence).

V gene TRBV6-6 combines with J gene TRBJ2-3; D is unclear. CDR1 MNHNY and CDR2 SVGAGI come from the germline V gene (reference sequence). CDR3 size: 14 residues. V was pared by 5 bases and J by 1 base, with 10 bases between. The CDR3 loop is CASSGPWGTDTQYF. The CDR3 DNA sequence: TGTGCCAGCAGTGGACCGTGGGGCACAGATACGCAGTATTTT.